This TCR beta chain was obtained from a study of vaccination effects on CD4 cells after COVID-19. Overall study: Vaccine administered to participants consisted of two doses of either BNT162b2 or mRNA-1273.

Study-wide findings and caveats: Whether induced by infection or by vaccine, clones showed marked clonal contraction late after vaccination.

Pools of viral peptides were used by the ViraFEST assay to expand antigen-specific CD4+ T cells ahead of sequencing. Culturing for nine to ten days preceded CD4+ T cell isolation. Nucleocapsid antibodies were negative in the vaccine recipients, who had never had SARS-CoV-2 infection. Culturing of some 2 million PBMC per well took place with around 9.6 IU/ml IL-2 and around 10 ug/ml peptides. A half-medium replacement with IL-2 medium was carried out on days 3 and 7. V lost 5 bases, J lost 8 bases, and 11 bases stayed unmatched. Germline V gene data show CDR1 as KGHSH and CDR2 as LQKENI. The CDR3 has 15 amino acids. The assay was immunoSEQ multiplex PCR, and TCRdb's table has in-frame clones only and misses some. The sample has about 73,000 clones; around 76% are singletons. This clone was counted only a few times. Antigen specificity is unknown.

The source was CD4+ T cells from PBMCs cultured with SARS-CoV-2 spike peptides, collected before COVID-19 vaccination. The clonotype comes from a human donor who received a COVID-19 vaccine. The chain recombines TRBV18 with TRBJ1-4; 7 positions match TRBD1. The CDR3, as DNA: TGTGCCAGCTCATTCACGACAGGGCGACTCGAAAAACTGTTTTTT. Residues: CASSFTTGRLEKLFF.